Presented here are 26 T cell receptor beta chains from one specimen sequenced in a study of T cells after yellow fever vaccination. One entry per CDR3 protein results from TCRdb running MiXCR on the 5' RACE reads. Of 95,000 to 100,000 distinct CDR3 sequences listed, under 6.5% were seen once; the top ten hold roughly two fifths. The specimen comprised CD8+ T cells sorted from PBMCs, sampled 10 days after the yellow fever booster vaccination. The receptor source for this set is a man between 18 and 35 years old who received the YFV17D yellow fever vaccine.

V gene TRBV2 combines with J gene TRBJ1-2, with 7 bases matching TRBD1. Germline V CDR1 and CDR2: SNHLY, FYNNEI. V shed 6 bases, J shed 2 bases, and the junction held 9 bases outside the gene matches. CDR3 length: 15 residues. The CDR3 loop reads CASSLGQSPNYGYTF. The DNA of the CDR3 is TGTGCCAGCAGCCTGGGACAGTCCCCCAACTATGGCTACACCTTC.

This clonotype was counted many times. The CDR3 region has the DNA TGTGCCAGCAGCTTAGGGCCCCCGAACGATCAGCCCCAGCATTTT. It encodes CASSLGPPNDQPQHF. This chain uses TRBV7-9 with TRBJ1-5, with no clear D. The V and J ends lost 1 base and 5 bases respectively, with 12 bases between them. CDR1 SEHNR and CDR2 FQNEAQ come from the germline V gene (reference sequence). The CDR3 covers 15 residues.

This chain connects TRBV6-5 to TRBJ2-5; a possible D gene is TRBD2 (5 bases). Trimming removed 5 bases from V and 2 bases from J, with 15 bases in between. CDR3 length equals 15 residues. The germline CDR1 and CDR2 sequences are MNHEY and SVGAGI. Written as DNA, the CDR3 is TGTGCCAGCAGTGACGCCAGCGGTAGGCAAGAGACCCAGTACTTC. It encodes CASSDASGRQETQYF.

The chain uses TRBV10-3 and TRBJ1-2, with a tentative D call TRBD1 (5 bases). Between the trimmed V and J ends, which lost 4 bases and 3 bases, there was a span of 15 bases. The CDR3 totals 15 residues. The germline gives CDR1 ENHRY, CDR2 SYGVKD. CDR3 loop: CAISGLSGLDYGYTF. CDR3 nucleotide sequence: TGTGCCATCAGTGGACTATCGGGACTCGACTATGGCTACACCTTC.

This clonotype occurred many times. As DNA, the CDR3 is TGTGCCAGCAGCTTAGCAGGGACCACTCAGTGGGATACGCAGTATTTT. Translation gives CASSLAGTTQWDTQYF. The chain has TRBV7-9 and TRBJ2-3; D tentatively fits TRBD1 or TRBD2 (5 bases each). This CDR3 comprises 16 residues. Per the germline V gene, CDR1 is SEHNR and CDR2 is FQNEAQ (reference sequence). V was clipped by 0 bases and J by 6 bases, with 16 bases between them.

CDR3 sequence reads: CASSVSGGLSAGANVLTF. CDR3 coding DNA: TGTGCCAGCAGTGTTAGCGGGGGGCTCTCAGCTGGGGCCAACGTCCTGACTTTC. This chain uses TRBV27 with TRBJ2-6; 10 bases are a match to TRBD2. Trimming at V came to 5 bases and at J to 2 bases, leaving 9 bases not matched to a gene. Germline CDR1 is MNHEY and CDR2 is SMNVEV (reference sequence). This CDR3 has 18 residues.

Many counts were recorded for this clonotype. The chain links TRBV7-6 to TRBJ2-3, with TRBD2 identical over 7 bases. This CDR3 spans 15 amino acids. Germline lookup yields CDR1 SGHVS and CDR2 FNYEAQ. Trimming at V came to 5 bases and at J to 7 bases, leaving 12 bases not matched to a gene. CDR3 nucleotide sequence: TGTGCCAGCAGCCGAGCGGGACCAGGGAGAAATACGCAGTATTTT. Amino acids: CASSRAGPGRNTQYF. The full variable domain, with the rest looked up from reference TRBV7-6 and TRBJ2-3, is GAGVSQSPRYKVTKRGQDVALRCDPISGHVSLYWYRQALGQGPEFLTYFNYEAQQDKSGLPNDRFSAERPEGSISTLTIQRTEQRDSAMYRCASSRAGPGRNTQYFGPGTRLTVL.

This rearrangement joins TRBV20-1 to TRBJ1-2; 8 bases line up with TRBD1. Germline V gene data show CDR1 as DFQATT and CDR2 as SNEGSKA (reference sequence). There are 13 residues in the CDR3. V dropped 3 bases and J dropped 8; count of bases not matched to a gene: 8. The CDR3 loop is CSASTGGGEGYTF. The CDR3 bases are TGCAGTGCTAGCACAGGGGGTGGGGAAGGCTACACCTTC.

This clonotype was seen a few times. The gene calls are TRBV7-9 and TRBJ1-1; D is undetermined. The CDR3 is made up of 11 amino acids. Germline CDR1 and CDR2: SEHNR and FQNEAQ (reference sequence). The ends were cut back, 2 bases at V and 7 bases at J, with 5 bases in the middle. The CDR3 DNA reads TGTGCCAGCAGCTTAAGAGGTGAAGCTTTCTTT. Amino acid sequence: CASSLRGEAFF.

The rearrangement uses TRBV24-1 and TRBJ2-2, with D hard to call. The CDR3 is 15 amino acids. Germline V lookup: CDR1 KGHDR, CDR2 SFDVKD. V lost 0 bases, J lost 4 bases, and 8 bases lay in between. The CDR3 coding sequence is TGTGCCACCAGTGATTTGGCACTTTCCACCGGGGAGCTGTTTTTT. It codes for CATSDLALSTGELFF.

The chain uses TRBV6-6 and TRBJ2-7; 8 nucleotides agree with TRBD1. The CDR3 is 12 amino acids. Germline assignment: CDR1 MNHNY and CDR2 SVGAGI (reference sequence). J gave up 3 bases and V 8 bases, and 3 bases lay outside the gene matches. For the CDR3, the DNA is TGTGCCAGCTCGGACAGGGACTACGAGCAGTACGTC. Its translation is CASSDRDYEQYV.

The sample holds many counts of this clonotype. V usage is TRBV5-1 and J usage is TRBJ2-2, with 9 nucleotides matching TRBD2. Trimming took 4 bases from V and 6 from J; bases not matched to a gene: 7. This CDR3 spans 15 amino acids. Germline V CDR1 and CDR2: SGHRS, YFSETQ. CDR3 DNA: TGCGCCAGCAGCATCCCTAGCGGGGTACCCGGGGAGCTGTTTTTT. It encodes CASSIPSGVPGELFF.

This clonotype was observed a few times. This rearrangement joins TRBV6-2 or TRBV6-3 to TRBJ2-3; D is perhaps TRBD2 (5 bases). V was trimmed by 1 base and J by 0 bases, leaving 11 bases between them. The length of the CDR3 is 16 residues. Germline values: CDR1 MNHEY, CDR2 SVGEGT. The CDR3 coding sequence is TGTGCCAGCAGTTACTGGGGAGAAACTAGCACAGATACGCAGTATTTT. This sequence encodes CASSYWGETSTDTQYF.

This clonotype has just a few counts. The chain uses TRBV10-3 and TRBJ2-7; TRBD2 agrees at 10 bases. V dropped 3 bases and J dropped 2; count of bases not matched to a gene: 4. The CDR3 length is 15 residues. CDR1 is ENHRY and CDR2 is SYGVKD in the germline V gene. CDR3 in amino acids: CAISETSGAAYEQYF. The CDR3 DNA is TGTGCCATCAGTGAAACTAGCGGGGCAGCCTACGAGCAGTACTTC.

There are a few counts of this clonotype. The chain employs TRBV29-1 and TRBJ2-4, with D unresolved. The CDR3 has 14 residues. Per germline, CDR1 SQVTM and CDR2 ANQGSEA. With 0 bases removed from V and 0 bases from J, the gap between germline ends came to 6 bases. The CDR3 DNA follows: TGCAGCGTTGAAGATCACAAAGCCAAAAACATTCAGTACTTC. It translates to CSVEDHKAKNIQYF.

V usage is TRBV9 and J usage is TRBJ2-5, with 12 bases identical to TRBD1. The CDR3 totals 15 residues. J gave up 5 bases and V 1 base, and 3 bases lay outside the gene matches. Germline V lookup: CDR1 SGDLS, CDR2 YYNGEE. For the CDR3, the DNA is TGTGCCAGCAGCGTAAGGGACAGGGGGCACGAGACCCAGTACTTC. This sequence encodes CASSVRDRGHETQYF. Full variable domain (missing parts from reference TRBV9 and TRBJ2-5): DSGVTQTPKHLITATGQRVTLRCSPRSGDLSVYWYQQSLDQGLQFLIQYYNGEERAKGNILERFSAQQFPDLHSELNLSSLELGDSALYFCASSVRDRGHETQYFGPGTRLLVL.

This clonotype was seen a few times. This chain links TRBV5-1 with TRBJ1-2; D is uncertain. The CDR3 consists of 14 residues. Germline V CDR1 and CDR2: SGHRS, YFSETQ. V was cut by 4 bases and J by 6 bases, with 16 bases left in between. The CDR3 DNA follows: TGCGCCAGCAGCCCCCGTTCAGGAAGGGATGGCTACACCTTC. It is translated as CASSPRSGRDGYTF.

This clonotype was observed at least ten times. This chain uses TRBV4-2 with TRBJ1-4; D may be TRBD1 (5 bases). The CDR3 loop spans 15 amino acids. V was cut by 0 bases and J by 7 bases, with 12 bases left in between. CDR1 and CDR2 (germline): LGHNA, YNFKEQ. CDR3 sequence: CASSQELGASEKLFF. Here the CDR3 DNA reads TGTGCCAGCAGCCAAGAGCTAGGGGCGAGTGAAAAACTGTTTTTT.

The chain recombines TRBV5-4 with TRBJ1-1, with D uncertain. This CDR3 is built from 14 residues. With 0 bases removed from V and 0 bases from J, the gap between germline ends came to 6 bases. Per the germline V gene, CDR1 is SGHNT and CDR2 is YYREEE (reference sequence). The CDR3 here is CASSLGILNTEAFF. CDR3 nucleotides: TGTGCCAGCAGCTTGGGAATACTGAACACTGAAGCTTTCTTT.

As DNA, the CDR3 is TGTGCCAGCAGTGAAGGGGTCAGAGGATTCACAGATACGCAGTATTTT. Translating gives CASSEGVRGFTDTQYF. V gene TRBV25-1 combines with J gene TRBJ2-3; no reliable D call. Germline V CDR1 and CDR2: MGHDK, SYGVNS. This CDR3 has 16 residues. Deletions cut 2 bases from V and 2 bases from J, with 14 bases between.

V is TRBV7-6 and J is TRBJ1-5; possibly TRBD1 for D (6 bases). CDR1 and CDR2 from the germline V gene are SGHVS and FNYEAQ. V shed 5 bases and J shed 1 base, with 9 bases lying between them. This CDR3 has 14 residues. CDR3 in DNA: TGTGCCAGCAGCGCCAGGGGCAGCAATCAGCCCCAGCATTTT. As protein: CASSARGSNQPQHF.

CDR3 DNA: TGTGCCAGCAGTCGGGGACTAGCGGTCCACGAGCAGTACTTC. Its translation is CASSRGLAVHEQYF. The chain joins TRBV6-6 to TRBJ2-7, with 11 nucleotides matching TRBD2. The CDR3 runs to 14 residues. Trimming removed 5 bases from V and 5 bases from J; junction bases left unmatched: 5. Per germline, CDR1 MNHNY and CDR2 SVGAGI (reference sequence).

V gene TRBV27 combines with J gene TRBJ2-4; the D is unclear. Germline CDR1 and CDR2: MNHEY and SMNVEV (reference sequence). The CDR3 extends over 16 amino acids. Deletions cut 1 base from V and 0 bases from J, with 10 bases between. The CDR3 sequence is CASSLLWGAAKNIQYF. The CDR3 DNA reads as TGTGCCAGCAGTTTATTGTGGGGTGCAGCCAAAAACATTCAGTACTTC.

This rearrangement joins TRBV7-8 to TRBJ2-1; D uncertain. The germline V gene has CDR1 SGHVS and CDR2 FQNEAQ. This CDR3 is built from 11 residues. The V and J ends lost 5 bases and 9 bases respectively, with 8 bases between them. The CDR3: CASSRFGEQFF. The CDR3 nucleotides read TGTGCCAGCAGCCGTTTCGGTGAGCAGTTCTTC.

The rearrangement uses TRBV5-1 and TRBJ2-5; the match to TRBD1 covers 8 bases. The V gene end was trimmed by 4 bases and the J gene end by 5 bases; junction bases not matched to a gene: 7. CDR1 and CDR2 (germline): SGHRS, YFSETQ. The CDR3 extends over 14 amino acids. The CDR3 spells CASSQTGVAETQYF. CDR3 sequence (DNA): TGCGCCAGCAGCCAGACAGGGGTAGCGGAGACCCAGTACTTC. Together with reference TRBV5-1 and TRBJ2-5, the CDR3 gives the full variable domain: KAGVTQTPRYLIKTRGQQVTLSCSPISGHRSVSWYQQTPGQGLQFLFEYFSETQRNKGNFPGRFSGRQFSNSRSEMNVSTLELGDSALYLCASSQTGVAETQYFGPGTRLLVL.

This clonotype was detected a few times. The rearrangement uses TRBV20-1 and TRBJ2-7; unclear D gene. CDR1 is DFQATT, CDR2 SNEGSKA, per germline (reference sequence). The V end lost 3 bases, the J end lost 6 bases, and 9 bases lay between the germline ends. The CDR3 runs to 11 residues. CDR3 residues: CSASKMGEQYF. The DNA for the CDR3 is TGCAGTGCTAGTAAAATGGGCGAGCAGTACTTC.